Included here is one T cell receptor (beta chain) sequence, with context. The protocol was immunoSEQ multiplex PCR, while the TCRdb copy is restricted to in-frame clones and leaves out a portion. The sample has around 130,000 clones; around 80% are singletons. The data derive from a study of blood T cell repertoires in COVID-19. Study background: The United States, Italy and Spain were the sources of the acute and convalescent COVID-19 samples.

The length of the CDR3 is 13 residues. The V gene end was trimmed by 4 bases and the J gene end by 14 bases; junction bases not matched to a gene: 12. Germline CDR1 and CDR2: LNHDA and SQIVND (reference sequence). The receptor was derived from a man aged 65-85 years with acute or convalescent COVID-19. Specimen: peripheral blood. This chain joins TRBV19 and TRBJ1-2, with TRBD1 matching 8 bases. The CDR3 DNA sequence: TGTGCCAGTAGTACCAGACAGGGGCAGGTGTATACCTTC. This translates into CASSTRQGQVYTF.